The clone carrying this T cell receptor (beta chain) was detected a few times. CDR1 is MNHEY, CDR2 SVGAGI, per germline. V shed 6 bases and J shed 1 base, with 13 bases lying between them. The CDR3 runs 14 residues. This sample is drawn from a study of blood T cell repertoires in COVID-19. For the study at large: From T cells, B-cell-depleted T cells, or PBMCs came the material, which was cDNA or gDNA.

The table came from immunoSEQ multiplex PCR; TCRdb's copy has only in-frame clones and leaves some out. The data show fewer than 250,000 clones, approximately 82% seen once. The clonotype was recovered from a woman between 70 and 85 years old with active or convalescent COVID-19. The V and J genes are TRBV6-5 and TRBJ2-7; a possible D gene is TRBD2 (5 bases). The sequenced material came from peripheral blood. The chain's CDR3 is CASSPPGRSYEQYF. CDR3 bases: TGTGCCAGCAGCCCCCCGGGAAGATCCTACGAGCAGTACTTC.